The clone carrying this T cell receptor beta chain showed up just a few times. The CDR3 covers 16 residues. The V and J ends lost 6 bases and 0 bases respectively, with 14 bases between them. Germline V gene sequence: CDR1 SGHDN, CDR2 FVKESK. The record originates from a study of blood T cell repertoires in COVID-19. The repertoire was sequenced with immunoSEQ multiplex PCR; TCRdb's copy has only in-frame clones and lacks some. The sample includes about 44,000 clones, about 70% of them seen just once. The sequenced sample was peripheral blood. The clonotype comes from a man aged 80 or over with acute or convalescent COVID-19. The chain links TRBV14 to TRBJ2-2; D perhaps matches TRBD2 (5 bases). The CDR3 spells CASRATRQANTGELFF. CDR3 sequence (DNA): TGTGCCAGCAGGGCAACTAGGCAAGCGAACACCGGGGAGCTGTTTTTT.